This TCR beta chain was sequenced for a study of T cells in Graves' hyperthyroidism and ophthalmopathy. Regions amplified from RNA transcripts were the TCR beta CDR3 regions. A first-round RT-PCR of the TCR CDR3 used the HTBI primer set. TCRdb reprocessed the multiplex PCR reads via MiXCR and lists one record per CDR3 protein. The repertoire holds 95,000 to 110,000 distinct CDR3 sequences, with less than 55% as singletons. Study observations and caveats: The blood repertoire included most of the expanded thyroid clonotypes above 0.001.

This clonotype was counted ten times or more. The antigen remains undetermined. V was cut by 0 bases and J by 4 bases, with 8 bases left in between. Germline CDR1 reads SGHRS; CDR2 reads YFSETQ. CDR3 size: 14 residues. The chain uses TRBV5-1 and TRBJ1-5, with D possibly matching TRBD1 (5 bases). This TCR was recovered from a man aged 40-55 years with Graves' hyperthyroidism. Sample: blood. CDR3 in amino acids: CASSLGGWNQPQHF. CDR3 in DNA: TGCGCCAGCAGCTTGGGGGGGTGGAATCAGCCCCAGCATTTT.